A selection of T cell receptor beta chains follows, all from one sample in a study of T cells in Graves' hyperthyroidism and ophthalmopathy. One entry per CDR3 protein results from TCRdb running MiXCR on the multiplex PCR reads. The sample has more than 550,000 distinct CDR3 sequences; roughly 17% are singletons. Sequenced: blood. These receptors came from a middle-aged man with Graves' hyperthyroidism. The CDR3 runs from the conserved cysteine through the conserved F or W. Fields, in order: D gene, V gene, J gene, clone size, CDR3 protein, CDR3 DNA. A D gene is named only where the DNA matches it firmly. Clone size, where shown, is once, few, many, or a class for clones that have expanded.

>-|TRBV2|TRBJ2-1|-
CASRGSGRGPGQFF
TGTGCCAGCAGAGGCAGTGGGAGGGGGCCGGGGCAGTTCTTC
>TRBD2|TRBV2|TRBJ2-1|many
CASSAPRLAGESEQFF
TGTGCCAGCAGCGCCCCCAGACTAGCGGGAGAGAGTGAGCAGTTCTTC
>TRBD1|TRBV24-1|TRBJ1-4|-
CATSGVGQGGFVLNEKLFF
TGTGCCACCAGTGGGGTAGGACAGGGGGGTTTCGTTTTAAATGAAAAACTGTTTTTT
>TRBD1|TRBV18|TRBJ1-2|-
CASSPSTGLEYGYTF
TGTGCCAGCTCACCATCGACAGGGTTGGAATATGGCTACACCTTC
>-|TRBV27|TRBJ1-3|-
CASIRSWSSGNTIYF
TGTGCCAGCATAAGAAGTTGGAGCTCTGGAAACACCATATATTTT
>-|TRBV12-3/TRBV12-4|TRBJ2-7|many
CASSFQRNSYEQYF
TGTGCCAGCAGTTTTCAGCGGAACTCCTACGAGCAGTACTTC
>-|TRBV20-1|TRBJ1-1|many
CSAGGTPNTEAFF
TGCAGTGCTGGGGGGACGCCGAACACTGAAGCTTTCTTT
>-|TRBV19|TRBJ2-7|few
CASSSYGGTYEQYF
TGTGCCAGTAGTTCCTATGGCGGGACCTACGAGCAGTACTTC
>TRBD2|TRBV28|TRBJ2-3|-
CASTLSGRVTDTQYF
TGTGCCAGCACCCTGAGCGGGAGGGTAACAGATACGCAGTATTTT
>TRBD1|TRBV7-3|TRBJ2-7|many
CASSPIGDSFPYEQYF
TGTGCCAGCAGCCCTATAGGGGACAGTTTCCCCTACGAGCAGTACTTC
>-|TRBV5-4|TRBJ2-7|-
CASSLMEGRYEQYF
TGTGCCAGCAGCTTGATGGAGGGGAGGTACGAGCAGTACTTC
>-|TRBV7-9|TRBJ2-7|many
CASSLASQAYEQYF
TGTGCCAGCAGCTTAGCATCACAGGCCTACGAGCAGTACTTC
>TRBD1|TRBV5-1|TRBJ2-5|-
CASSPWTGGQETQYF
TGCGCCAGCAGCCCCTGGACAGGGGGCCAAGAGACCCAGTACTTC
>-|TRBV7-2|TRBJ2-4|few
CASRRRVEAKNIQYF
TGTGCCAGCAGGCGCAGGGTTGAAGCCAAAAACATTCAGTACTTC
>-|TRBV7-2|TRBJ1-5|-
CASSKPGAVGQPQHF
TGTGCCAGCAGCAAACCAGGGGCGGTAGGTCAGCCCCAGCATTTT
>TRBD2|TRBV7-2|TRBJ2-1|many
CASTSRSGRNSYNEQFF
TGTGCCAGCACCTCTCGTAGCGGGAGAAACTCCTACAATGAGCAGTTCTTC
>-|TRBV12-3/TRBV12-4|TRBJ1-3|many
CASSWTGSGNTIYF
TGTGCCAGCAGTTGGACGGGCTCTGGAAACACCATATATTTT
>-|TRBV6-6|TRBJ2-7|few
CASSYSALGEQYF
TGTGCCAGCAGTTACAGTGCGTTGGGCGAGCAGTACTTC
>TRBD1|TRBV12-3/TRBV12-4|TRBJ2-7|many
CASSLGRGHEQYF
TGTGCCAGCAGTTTAGGAAGGGGGCACGAGCAGTACTTC
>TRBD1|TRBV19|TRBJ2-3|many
CASSIRDRVGDTQYF
TGTGCCAGTAGTATTCGGGACAGGGTTGGTGATACGCAGTATTTT
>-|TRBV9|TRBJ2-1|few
CASSSLSGVMVNEQFF
TGTGCCAGCAGCTCATTGTCAGGGGTAATGGTCAATGAGCAGTTCTTC
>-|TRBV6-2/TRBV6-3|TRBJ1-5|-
CASKMSVNQPQHF
TGTGCCAGCAAGATGTCGGTCAATCAGCCCCAGCATTTT
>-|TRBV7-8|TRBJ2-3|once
CASSAQGISTDTQYF
TGTGCCAGCAGCGCACAAGGGATAAGCACAGATACGCAGTATTTT
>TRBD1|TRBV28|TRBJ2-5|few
CASRGQGALMETQYF
TGTGCCAGCAGGGGACAGGGGGCGCTTATGGAGACCCAGTACTTC
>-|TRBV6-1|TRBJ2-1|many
CASSESARGPRTYNEQFF
TGTGCCAGCAGTGAATCGGCTCGTGGCCCTCGGACCTACAATGAGCAGTTCTTC
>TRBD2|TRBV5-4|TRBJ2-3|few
CASSLGTSRRTSTDTQYF
TGTGCCAGCAGCTTGGGGACTAGCCGGAGAACTAGCACAGATACGCAGTATTTT
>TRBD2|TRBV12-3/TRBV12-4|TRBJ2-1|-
CASSFAGVAYNEQFF
TGTGCCAGCAGTTTCGCGGGAGTCGCCTACAATGAGCAGTTCTTC
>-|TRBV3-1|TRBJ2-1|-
CASSQVPGTPYYNEQFF
TGTGCCAGCAGCCAGGTTCCCGGGACTCCTTACTACAATGAGCAGTTCTTC
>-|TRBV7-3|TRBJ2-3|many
CASSSRSGDTQYF
TGTGCCAGCAGCTCGAGGAGTGGAGATACGCAGTATTTT
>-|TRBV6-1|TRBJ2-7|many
CASSRQDEQYF
TGTGCCAGCAGTAGACAAGACGAGCAGTACTTC
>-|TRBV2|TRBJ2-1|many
CASSAKLVKINEQFF
TGTGCCAGCAGCGCCAAACTAGTGAAGATCAATGAGCAGTTCTTC
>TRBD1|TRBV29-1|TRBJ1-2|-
CSVDSGQGVGGYTF
TGCAGCGTTGACTCGGGACAGGGGGTGGGTGGCTACACCTTC
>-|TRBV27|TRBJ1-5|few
CASSILGVGNQPQHF
TGTGCCAGCAGTATCTTGGGGGTGGGGAATCAGCCCCAGCATTTT